What follows describes a single T cell receptor beta chain. The junction differs from germline at one of its ends, possibly a read error. The sample comes from a study of tumor and adjacent non-tumor tissue in lung cancer. Germline V gene sequence: CDR1 SGHRS, CDR2 YFSETQ. CDR3 length: 15 amino acids. No cell sorting was done before RNA was extracted from the tissue. TCRbeta libraries were built with three rounds of nested PCR, modified from ARM-PCR. One entry per CDR3 protein results from TCRdb running MiXCR on the multiplex PCR reads. The table has approximately 68,000 distinct CDR3 sequences, approximately 73% seen once; the top ten hold about 30%.

The TCR was taken from a man between 60 and 75 years old with non-small cell lung cancer. The sample taken for sequencing was lung tumor tissue. The rearrangement joins TRBV5-1 to TRBJ2-3; D is possibly TRBD1 (5 bases). The CDR3 is CVSSPLGANGDTQYF. The CDR3, as DNA: TGCGTCAGCAGCCCTTTAGGGGCGAACGGGGATACGCAGTATTTT.